This T cell receptor (beta chain) comes out of a study of shared clonotypes between healthy human individuals. The wider study: Each donor contributed plates that comprised three CD4 naive, three CD4 memory, two CD8 naive and one CD8 memory. Study-wide findings and caveats: Clonotypes shared by all four sorted-subset donors had higher generation probabilities than non-shared clonotypes.

Of note for this clone: What it binds is unknown. Other DNA sequences in this specimen translate into the identical CDR3.

Germline V lookup: CDR1 SGHTA, CDR2 FQGNSA. The CDR3 sequence is 13 residues long. V was shortened by 4 bases and J by 4 bases, with 10 bases between the two germline ends. Using immunoSEQ multiplex PCR, the repertoire was profiled, and TCRdb retains in-frame clones only, with some absent. There are about a million clones in the sample; approximately 80% occur only once, and over 0.8% lies in the top ten. Input material: memory CD4+ T cells from PBMCs. This sample's subset: CD45RA-negative fraction. V and J are TRBV7-2 and TRBJ1-2, with a weak D call TRBD1 (6 bases). The origin of this receptor is a man in his late teens or twenties in good health. Some clones in this sample may be carry-over from other donors' samples. The CDR3 protein is CASSSGRGYGYTF. The CDR3 DNA sequence: TGTGCCAGCAGCTCCGGCAGGGGCTATGGCTACACCTTC.